The following is a T cell receptor (beta chain) sequence with its context. Its antigen is undetermined. The junction and the germline gene differ at one end; a read error may be behind it. Oncomine TCR Beta short-read sequencing was applied to DNA from cultured CD4+ T cells. TCRdb fed the PCR reads into MiXCR, producing one record per CDR3 protein. The sample lists 20,000 to 25,000 distinct CDR3 sequences, approximately 57% occurring once. This specimen belongs to a study of vaccination and CD4 T cells after COVID-19. Study-level background: Median time from second vaccine dose to sampling was 72 days (14 to 241). Control cultures, each given a CEFX pool, an HIV-1 Nef pool, or no peptide, were included. Whole-study results and caveats: Spike mono-reactivity was found in 304 of the 307 vaccine-specific clones identified in convalescent patients.

The CDR3 totals 16 residues. Treatment in this sample: roughly ten-day PBMC culture with coronavirus spike peptide pools or control peptides (ViraFEST assay). The chain couples TRBV5-3 to TRBJ1-1, with D possibly TRBD1 on 5 matching bases. TRBV5-3 is designated an ORF whose function remains uncertain. The clonotype originates from a human donor who received a COVID-19 vaccine. This sample comprised CD4+ T cells from blood, cultured in vitro, obtained after SARS-CoV-2 vaccination. The CDR3 nucleotides are TGTGCCAGCAGCTTGGTGGGGGAGTCCGGGAACACTGAAGCTTTCTTT. This encodes CASSLVGESGNTEAFF.